This T cell receptor delta chain was recorded in a study of Vδ1+ human thymocytes. Study results and caveats: Highly polyclonal TRG and TRD repertoires with Gaussian CDR3 length distributions appeared in thymus.

Trimming took 1 base from V and 0 from J, leaving 15 bases between them. Per germline, CDR1 TSWWSYY and CDR2 QGS. This CDR3 region has 17 residues. Sample share makes this clone medium-sized. Its antigen is as yet unknown. Sequences come from RNA converted to cDNA by reverse transcription. The CDR3 regions were amplified by multiplex PCR from V-gene primers to a constant-region primer. TCRdb processed the multiplex PCR reads again with the CATT caller. The sample consists of more than 25,000 delta-chain clones, about 7.4% of them appearing once. The sequenced sample consisted of Vdelta1+ gamma-delta thymocytes from the thymus. This sample's subset: FACS-sorted CD3+ TCRalphabeta- TCRVdelta1+ TCRVdelta2- thymocytes. The clonotype comes from a girl under two years old who had congenital heart surgery. The chain has TRDV1 and TRDJ1; D remains ambiguous. Written as DNA, the CDR3 is TGTGCTCTTGGGGAACCGAGAATACCATGGTACACCGATAAACTCATCTTT. Protein: CALGEPRIPWYTDKLIF.